Presented here are 27 T cell receptor beta chains from one specimen sequenced in a study of shared clonotypes between healthy human individuals (dated by TCRdb to the early 2020s). The receptor library was made with the immunoSEQ multiplex PCR assay. Not all clones reach the TCRdb copy of this immuneACCESS table, which keeps in-frame sequences only. Checked studies attribute under half of the gap to unresolved V genes and leave the rest unexplained. This sample has over a million clones in its table, and roughly 96% of those were observed once. The top ten clonotypes cover more than 0.9% of the sample. Input material: naive CD4+ T cells sorted from blood. The cell subset or site label of this sample denotes: CD45RA+ positively selected. Receptors originate from a man in his thirties or forties in good health.

This clone was seen only once. The rearrangement joins TRBV7-9 to TRBJ2-5; D is unclear. CDR1 is SEHNR and CDR2 is FQNEAQ in the germline V gene (reference sequence). This CDR3 spans 11 amino acids. Trimming removed 7 bases at V and 5 bases at J, with 8 bases between. The CDR3 protein is CASTHGETQYF. The CDR3 DNA sequence: TGTGCCAGCACCCATGGTGAGACCCAGTACTTC.

The rearrangement joins TRBV7-9 to TRBJ2-2; tentatively, D is TRBD2 (6 bases). Trimming cost V 5 bases and J 4 bases, with 8 bases left between them. Germline V gene lookup returns CDR1 SEHNR and CDR2 FQNEAQ (reference sequence). This CDR3 region has 13 residues. DNA for the CDR3: TGTGCCAGCAGCCCTAGCGCCACCGGGGAGCTGTTTTTT. As protein: CASSPSATGELFF. Drawing the rest from reference TRBV7-9 and TRBJ2-2, the complete variable domain is DTGVSQNPRHKITKRGQNVTFRCDPISEHNRLYWYRQTLGQGPEFLTYFQNEAQLEKSRLLSDRFSAERPKGSFSTLEIQRTEQGDSAMYLCASSPSATGELFFGEGSRLTVL.

V and J are TRBV7-9 and TRBJ2-7; 11 nucleotides agree with TRBD2. Per the germline V gene, CDR1 is SEHNR and CDR2 is FQNEAQ (reference sequence). The CDR3 sequence is 15 residues long. J gave up 0 bases and V 5 bases, and 3 bases lay outside the gene matches. The CDR3 DNA is TGTGCCAGCAGCAAGGGACTAGCGGACTCCTACGAGCAGTACTTC. Translating it yields CASSKGLADSYEQYF.

The chain employs TRBV5-1 and TRBJ2-1; 7 positions agree with TRBD2. The CDR3 has 15 residues. Germline loops: CDR1 SGHRS, CDR2 YFSETQ. V trimming: 3 bases; J trimming: 2 bases; junction bases outside the gene matches: 5. The DNA of the CDR3 is TGCGCCAGCAGCTCTTCCGGGACTACCTACAATGAGCAGTTCTTC. Translated: CASSSSGTTYNEQFF. Based on the CDR3 plus reference TRBV5-1 and TRBJ2-1, the full variable domain is KAGVTQTPRYLIKTRGQQVTLSCSPISGHRSVSWYQQTPGQGLQFLFEYFSETQRNKGNFPGRFSGRQFSNSRSEMNVSTLELGDSALYLCASSSSGTTYNEQFFGPGTRLTVL.

The chain joins TRBV7-8 to TRBJ2-1; TRBD1 is a possible D gene (5 bases). V was cut by 3 bases and J by 0 bases, with 9 bases left in between. Per germline, CDR1 SGHVS and CDR2 FQNEAQ. This CDR3 spans 15 amino acids. The chain's CDR3 is CASSFRQSSYNEQFF. The CDR3 DNA reads as TGTGCCAGCAGCTTTCGACAGAGCTCCTACAATGAGCAGTTCTTC.

The CDR3 DNA sequence: TGTGCCAGCAGCTTGGCAGGGGGGATGAACACTGAAGCTTTCTTT. This sequence encodes CASSLAGGMNTEAFF. V and J are TRBV5-4 and TRBJ1-1; 7 bases match TRBD1. The CDR3 sequence is 15 residues long. Looked up from germline, CDR1 is SGHNT and CDR2 is YYREEE (reference sequence). J lost 0 bases, V lost 0 bases, and 2 bases had no gene match.

Points on this clone: The identical CDR3 is also encoded by other nucleotide sequences in the sample. J is TRBJ2-5 and V is TRBV9; perhaps D is TRBD1 or TRBD2 (5 bases each). Per the germline V gene, CDR1 is SGDLS and CDR2 is YYNGEE. The CDR3 has 15 residues. V was shortened by 0 bases and J by 4 bases, with 13 bases between the two germline ends. The CDR3 nucleotides are TGTGCCAGCAGCGTAGATAGGGGAGTAGGAGAGACCCAGTACTTC. This translates into CASSVDRGVGETQYF.

This chain joins TRBV11-2 and TRBJ2-1; 10 nucleotides line up with TRBD1. Trimming cost V 5 bases and J 3 bases; bases outside gene matches: 7. CDR1 and CDR2 (germline): SGHAT, FQNNGV. The CDR3 consists of 16 residues. The CDR3 here is CASSRTGTGDYNEQFF. CDR3 bases: TGTGCCAGCAGCCGGACCGGGACAGGGGACTACAATGAGCAGTTCTTC.

The rearrangement links TRBV5-1 to TRBJ1-2; TRBD1 is a possible D gene (5 bases). Germline V gene sequence: CDR1 SGHRS, CDR2 YFSETQ. Trimming removed 0 bases from V and 10 bases from J, with 13 bases in between. CDR3 length: 13 residues. Here the CDR3 DNA reads TGCGCCAGCAGCTTGGCCGGTGCCGGGACCTACACCTTC. The encoded protein is CASSLAGAGTYTF.

The chain uses TRBV5-1 and TRBJ2-1, with 11 bases that match TRBD2. J gave up 0 bases and V 5 bases, and 4 bases lay outside the gene matches. This CDR3 has 16 residues. CDR1 and CDR2 from the germline V gene are SGHRS and YFSETQ. The CDR3 reads CASRLAGVVSYNEQFF. The CDR3 nucleotides are TGCGCCAGCAGACTAGCGGGAGTAGTCTCCTACAATGAGCAGTTCTTC.

In the case of this clone: The same CDR3 is also encoded by other DNA sequences in this sample. V is TRBV5-4 and J is TRBJ2-3, with D unclear. V lost 4 bases and J lost 0, with 9 bases in between. The germline V gene encodes CDR1 SGHNT and CDR2 YYREEE (reference sequence). There are 14 residues in the CDR3. The CDR3 sequence is CASSPTPSTDTQYF. The CDR3 coding sequence is TGTGCCAGCAGCCCGACCCCTAGCACAGATACGCAGTATTTT. The full variable domain, in which reference TRBV5-4 and TRBJ2-3 provide the parts outside the CDR3, is ETGVTQSPTHLIKTRGQQVTLRCSSQSGHNTVSWYQQALGQGPQFIFQYYREEENGRGNFPPRFSGLQFPNYSSELNVNALELDDSALYLCASSPTPSTDTQYFGPGTRLTVL.

The V gene is TRBV2, the J gene TRBJ1-4, with D possibly TRBD1 on 5 matching bases. Trimming removed 5 bases from V and 7 bases from J, with 14 bases in between. This CDR3 contains 14 residues. Germline V gives CDR1 SNHLY, CDR2 FYNNEI. CDR3 protein: CASSSAGPAEKLFF. The CDR3, as DNA: TGTGCCAGCAGTTCTGCAGGGCCCGCTGAAAAACTGTTTTTT.

V is TRBV5-6 and J is TRBJ2-3; the D is unclear. Germline loops: CDR1 SGHDT, CDR2 YYEEEE. Trimming took 0 bases from V and 4 from J, leaving 6 bases between them. This CDR3 has 13 amino acids. The CDR3 here is CASSLEVPDTQYF. The CDR3 nucleotides are TGTGCCAGCAGCTTGGAGGTCCCAGATACGCAGTATTTT.

V usage is TRBV5-5 and J usage is TRBJ1-1, with D unresolved. The V end was cut by 0 bases, the J end by 3 bases, with 6 bases between. Germline-derived CDR1 and CDR2 are SGHKS and YYEKEE (reference sequence). The CDR3 loop spans 13 amino acids. CDR3 coding DNA: TGTGCCAGCAGCTTGGACCATTACACTGAAGCTTTCTTT. Residues: CASSLDHYTEAFF. The whole variable domain, remainder taken from reference TRBV5-5 and TRBJ1-1, is DAGVTQSPTHLIKTRGQQVTLRCSPISGHKSVSWYQQVLGQGPQFIFQYYEKEERGRGNFPDRFSARQFPNYSSELNVNALLLGDSALYLCASSLDHYTEAFFGQGTRLTVV.

This clone appeared once. The chain's CDR3 is CASRTGTPYSNQPQHF. The DNA for the CDR3 is TGTGCCAGCAGAACAGGGACCCCTTATAGCAATCAGCCCCAGCATTTT. The chain recombines TRBV28 with TRBJ1-5; D may be TRBD1 (6 bases). V lost 6 bases and J 0 bases, leaving 15 bases between the germline ends. The CDR3 has 16 amino acids. The germline gives CDR1 MDHEN, CDR2 SYDVKM.

V gene TRBV18 combines with J gene TRBJ2-2; tentative D call: TRBD2 (5 bases). In germline, CDR1 is KGHSH, CDR2 LQKENI. V was trimmed by 3 bases and J by 5 bases, leaving 10 bases between them. CDR3 size: 14 residues. The CDR3 spells CASSPLGETGELFF. CDR3 coding DNA: TGTGCCAGCTCACCCCTCGGGGAGACCGGGGAGCTGTTTTTT.

About this clone itself: The sample contains more than one DNA sequence encoding this CDR3. The gene calls are TRBV5-1 and TRBJ2-7; D is perhaps TRBD2 (6 bases). Per the germline V gene, CDR1 is SGHRS and CDR2 is YFSETQ. V lost 0 bases, J lost 0 bases, and 7 bases lay in between. The CDR3 spans 14 residues. CDR3 loop: CASSLVADSYEQYF. The CDR3 DNA reads as TGCGCCAGCAGCTTGGTAGCGGACTCCTACGAGCAGTACTTC.

V is TRBV12-5 and J is TRBJ2-1; TRBD1 matches 10 bases. The CDR3 sequence is 17 residues long. Trimming removed 2 bases from V and 6 bases from J; junction bases left unmatched: 10. Germline assignment: CDR1 LGHNT and CDR2 FRNRAP. CDR3 coding DNA: TGTGCTAGTGGTTTGACTTTGACAGGGGGCATGGGCAATGAGCAGTTCTTC. The encoded protein is CASGLTLTGGMGNEQFF.

The chain combines TRBV27 with TRBJ2-7; D gene unclear. The germline V gene has CDR1 MNHEY and CDR2 SMNVEV (reference sequence). V lost 0 bases to trimming and J lost 3 bases, with 6 bases between them. This CDR3 comprises 13 residues. The CDR3 nucleotides are TGTGCCAGCAGTTTATCACCAATCTACGAGCAGTACTTC. This translates into CASSLSPIYEQYF.

The V gene is TRBV19, the J gene TRBJ1-2; D uncertain. Trimming stripped 5 bases from V and 0 bases from J, with 19 bases between. The CDR3 contains 17 residues. Germline V gene data show CDR1 as LNHDA and CDR2 as SQIVND (reference sequence). The CDR3 coding sequence is TGTGCCAGTAGTTCGCGGGGTCGTCCTTTTGCTAACTATGGCTACACCTTC. This sequence encodes CASSSRGRPFANYGYTF.

The chain employs TRBV9 and TRBJ1-3; D call uncertain. This CDR3 spans 15 amino acids. Germline V gives CDR1 SGDLS, CDR2 YYNGEE. V lost 0 bases and J lost 2, with 9 bases in between. Here the CDR3 reads CASSVDDFTGNTIYF. The CDR3 DNA reads as TGTGCCAGCAGCGTAGATGATTTCACTGGAAACACCATATATTTT.

The CDR3 DNA sequence: TGCAGTGCTGGAATAATAGAGACCCAGTACTTC. It encodes CSAGIIETQYF. V usage is TRBV20-1 and J usage is TRBJ2-5; D is unresolved. The V gene lost 5 bases and the J gene lost 4 bases, with 8 bases spanning the gap. Germline V gives CDR1 DFQATT, CDR2 SNEGSKA (reference sequence). CDR3 length: 11 amino acids.

V and J are TRBV6-6 and TRBJ2-5; D is uncertain. Per germline, CDR1 MNHNY and CDR2 SVGAGI (reference sequence). With 11 bases removed from V and 4 bases from J, the gap between germline ends came to 26 bases. This CDR3 has 16 residues. The CDR3 DNA is TGTGCCGTCACAGAGCATAGTTTTTCCGGGCGAGAGACCCAGTACTTC. It translates to CAVTEHSFSGRETQYF.

As DNA, the CDR3 is TGTGCCAGCAGAAAGCTAGACGTTAACGGGTACAATGAGCAGTTCTTC. Protein product: CASRKLDVNGYNEQFF. The gene calls are TRBV5-4 and TRBJ2-1; no firm D call. V lost 5 bases and J lost 4, with 19 bases in between. CDR1 and CDR2 from the germline V gene are SGHNT and YYREEE (reference sequence). This CDR3 has 16 residues.

This sequence joins TRBV5-1 and TRBJ2-1; perhaps TRBD2 as D (6 bases). The CDR3 spans 14 residues. CDR1 and CDR2 from the germline V gene are SGHRS and YFSETQ. The V end lost 2 bases, the J end lost 6 bases, and 12 bases lay between the germline ends. The CDR3 protein is CASSFLAAPNEQFF. The CDR3 region has the DNA TGCGCCAGCAGCTTTTTAGCGGCCCCCAATGAGCAGTTCTTC.

This chain links TRBV10-1 with TRBJ2-2; the D is unclear. This CDR3 region has 14 residues. Germline lookup yields CDR1 WNHNN and CDR2 SYGVQD (reference sequence). The V end lost 3 bases, the J end lost 6 bases, and 11 bases lay between the germline ends. The CDR3, as DNA: TGCGCCAGCAGTGACCCTTTAATGGCCGGGGAGCTGTTTTTT. Translating gives CASSDPLMAGELFF.

The chain couples TRBV19 to TRBJ1-4; TRBD1 is a possible D gene (5 bases). The CDR3 length is 15 residues. Trimming pared 3 bases from V and 4 bases from J, leaving 12 bases between. CDR1 is LNHDA and CDR2 is SQIVND in the germline V gene (reference sequence). CDR3: CASSIGGQLNEKLFF. For the CDR3, the DNA is TGTGCCAGTAGTATTGGCGGACAACTTAATGAAAAACTGTTTTTT. Variable domain in full (rest from reference TRBV19 and TRBJ1-4): DGGITQSPKYLFRKEGQNVTLSCEQNLNHDAMYWYRQDPGQGLRLIYYSQIVNDFQKGDIAEGYSVSREKKESFPLTVTSAQKNPTAFYLCASSIGGQLNEKLFFGSGTQLSVL.